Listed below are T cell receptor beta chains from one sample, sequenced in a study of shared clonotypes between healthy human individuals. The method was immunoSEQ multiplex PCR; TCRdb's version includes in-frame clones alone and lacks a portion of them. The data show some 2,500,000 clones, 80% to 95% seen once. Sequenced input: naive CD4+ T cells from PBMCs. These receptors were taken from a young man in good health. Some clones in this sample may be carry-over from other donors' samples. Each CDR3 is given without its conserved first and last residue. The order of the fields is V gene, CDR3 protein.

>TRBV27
ASSSLTQKETQY
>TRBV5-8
ASSHRLPQRGKQTQY
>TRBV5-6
ASSLRQGPYEQY
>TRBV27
ASSFYLAGGHYEQY
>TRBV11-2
ASSLVTGASYNEQF
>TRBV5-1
ASSFAQGNEQY
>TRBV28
ASSLPGREAF
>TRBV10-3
AISEFIDRGAYEQY
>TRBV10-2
ASSGTSGLNEQF
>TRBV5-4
ASSLDRSPKLF
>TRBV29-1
SVMTSGRYYNEQF
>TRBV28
ASSLYAEAF
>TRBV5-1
ASSLEGVGYT
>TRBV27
ASSSDEAF
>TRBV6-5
ASRDRGDQPQH
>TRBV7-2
ASSSGTGYYNEQF
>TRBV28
ASSLGGQTIYGYT
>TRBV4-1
ASSQQNYGYT
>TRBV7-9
ASSLGATNEKLF
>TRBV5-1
ASSLGSYSTDTQY
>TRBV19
ASSKPDRGPYGYT
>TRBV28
ASSYTGGVGEKLF
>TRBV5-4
ASSPGRPSYEQY
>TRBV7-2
ASSSTGKESYEQY
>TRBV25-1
ASSEPGTGELF
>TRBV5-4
ASSSQREVSEQF
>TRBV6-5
ASSYSSRGSIDTQY
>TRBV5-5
ASSLAGPNTEAF
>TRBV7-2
ASSKTLAGGGTGELF
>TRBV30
AWSVSAKGGEQY
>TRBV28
ASSLGSGNQPQH
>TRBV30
AWSLGTGDNQPQH
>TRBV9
ASSVRAGGGGELF
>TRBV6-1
ASSGEGFSGNTIY
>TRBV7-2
ASSFSRAGGSGTQY
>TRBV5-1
ASSQNTGSTIY
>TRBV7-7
ASSPGLAGLDTQY
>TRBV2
ASSEISGTARGTQY
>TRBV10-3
AISESGQGRETQY
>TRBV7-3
ASSPTRGGGADTQY
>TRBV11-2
ASSFQRTAEAF